Included here is one T cell receptor beta chain sequence, with context. Its antigen remains unknown. The sample is drawn from a study of cytotoxic CD8 clonotypes in ibrutinib-treated CLL. Study-level results: Under therapy, public clonotypes either contracted or stayed stable, and they were uncommon.

V dropped 1 base and J dropped 0 bases, with 13 bases sitting between them. CDR1 SEHNR and CDR2 FQNEAQ come from the germline V gene (reference sequence). This CDR3 region has 17 residues. Extraction of roughly 2 micrograms of genomic DNA from cryopreserved PBMCs supplied material for TCR beta libraries. Repertoires were generated with immunoSEQ multiplex PCR, while TCRdb's copy carries only in-frame clones and drops some. The data contain fewer than 400,000 clones, 67% of them singletons. The gene calls are TRBV7-9 and TRBJ1-3; D unclear. Sequences were derived from PBMCs, sampled after 36 months of ibrutinib treatment. The clonotype originates from a human donor with chronic lymphocytic leukemia. The CDR3 loop reads CASSLGAGVFSGNTIYF. In DNA, the CDR3 is TGTGCCAGCAGCTTAGGTGCAGGAGTCTTCTCTGGAAACACCATATATTTT.